The rows below give T cell receptor beta chains drawn from one sample of a study of cytomegalovirus exposure and HLA in healthy donors. TCRdb keeps only in-frame clones here, not all; method: immunoSEQ multiplex PCR. The sample yields some 180,000 clones, roughly 85% seen once. The sample consisted of PBMCs. These receptor sequences come from a woman between 50 and 59 years old in good health and CMV-seronegative. Both conserved end residues are part of each CDR3. The order of the fields is D gene, J gene, clone size, V gene, CDR3 protein, CDR3 DNA. A D gene is named only where the DNA matches it firmly. Expanded clones get a size class; other rows say once, few or many, or leave the size out.

>NA|TRBJ1-1|NA|TRBV18
CASSPRQDTEAFF
TGTGCCAGCTCACCCCGACAGGACACTGAAGCTTTCTTT
>TRBD2|TRBJ2-7|NA|TRBV10-3
CAISENSGRAGEQYF
TGTGCCATCAGTGAAAATAGCGGGAGGGCCGGCGAGCAGTACTTC
>NA|TRBJ2-7|NA|TRBV14
CASSQYYEQYF
TGTGCCAGCAGCCAGTACTACGAGCAGTACTTC
>NA|TRBJ1-5|NA|TRBV9
CASSVESRGQPQHF
TGTGCCAGCAGCGTAGAGTCCAGGGGACAGCCCCAGCATTTT
>NA|TRBJ2-5|NA|TRBV27
CASSQRTAKETQYF
TGTGCCAGCAGTCAACGGACAGCCAAAGAGACCCAGTACTTC
>TRBD1|TRBJ1-1|once|TRBV11-2
CASSPDRGNAEAFF
TGTGCCAGCAGCCCCGACAGGGGGAACGCTGAAGCTTTCTTT
>TRBD2|TRBJ2-7|NA|TRBV7-9
CASSWSLAGGGEQYF
TGTGCCAGCAGCTGGTCTTTAGCGGGAGGAGGCGAGCAGTACTTC
>TRBD2|TRBJ2-2|NA|TRBV7-6
CASSPWTSGRGVTGELFF
TGTGCCAGCAGCCCATGGACTAGCGGGAGAGGAGTGACCGGGGAGCTGTTTTTT
>NA|TRBJ2-3|NA|TRBV28
CASSFGGTSDVLSDTQYF
TGTGCCAGCAGTTTTGGGGGGACTTCGGACGTGCTTTCGGATACGCAGTATTTT
>TRBD1|TRBJ2-1|NA|TRBV28
CASSRPISTGSEQFF
TGTGCCAGCAGTCGCCCTATATCGACAGGGAGTGAGCAGTTCTTC
>TRBD1|TRBJ1-5|NA|TRBV18
CASSPPRGLIDQPQHF
TGTGCCAGCTCACCACCCAGGGGGCTCATCGATCAGCCCCAGCATTTT
>TRBD2|TRBJ2-1|NA|TRBV18
CASSIAGGYNEQFF
TGTGCCAGCTCAATAGCGGGAGGGTACAATGAGCAGTTCTTC
>NA|TRBJ2-7|NA|TRBV4-3
CASSQAQGPEQYF
TGCGCCAGCAGCCAAGCTCAGGGTCCCGAGCAGTACTTC
>NA|TRBJ1-2|NA|TRBV27
CASSSHQGNYGYTF
TGTGCCAGCAGTAGCCATCAGGGAAACTATGGCTACACCTTC
>TRBD2|TRBJ2-7|once|TRBV7-2
CASSLGLAGGYEQYF
TGTGCCAGCAGCTTAGGACTAGCGGGAGGGTACGAGCAGTACTTC
>NA|TRBJ2-7|NA|TRBV6-6
CASSASGGGSLEQYF
TGTGCCAGCAGCGCCTCGGGAGGGGGCTCGTTGGAGCAGTACTTC
>TRBD1|TRBJ2-1|NA|TRBV4-1
CASSQGTGDYNEQFF
TGCGCCAGCAGCCAAGGGACAGGAGACTACAATGAGCAGTTCTTC
>NA|TRBJ2-4|NA|TRBV3-1/TRBV3-2
CASSHNPYF
TGTGCCAGCAGCCACAATCCGTACTTC
>NA|TRBJ1-2|NA|TRBV9
CASSVDLGGGGGYGYTF
TGTGCCAGCAGCGTAGATTTGGGGGGAGGAGGTGGCTATGGCTACACCTTC
>NA|TRBJ1-4|few|TRBV9
CASSAEDGRVWEKLFF
TGTGCCAGCAGCGCCGAGGATGGCAGGGTTTGGGAAAAACTGTTTTTT
>TRBD2|TRBJ2-1|NA|TRBV5-1
CASSLISGSLNEQFF
TGCGCCAGCAGCTTAATTAGCGGGAGTTTGAATGAGCAGTTCTTC
>TRBD1|TRBJ2-4|NA|TRBV7-2
CASSRPGQNIQYF
TGTGCCAGCAGTCGACCGGGACAGAACATTCAGTACTTC
>NA|TRBJ2-1|NA|TRBV5-4
CASSRESSRSNEQFF
TGTGCCAGCAGCCGGGAGTCATCAAGGAGCAATGAGCAGTTCTTC
>NA|TRBJ2-5|NA|TRBV18
CASSPGKGETQYF
TGTGCCAGCTCACCAGGGAAGGGGGAGACCCAGTACTTC
>NA|TRBJ2-3|few|TRBV7-2
CASSPYSTDTQYF
TGTGCCAGCAGCCCCTACTCCACAGATACGCAGTATTTT
>TRBD1|TRBJ2-7|once|TRBV7-8
CASSPDRGYEQYF
TGTGCCAGCAGCCCCGACAGGGGCTACGAGCAGTACTTC
>TRBD1|TRBJ1-5|NA|TRBV28
CASSPPWTGTHSNQPQHF
TGTGCCAGCTCACCCCCGTGGACAGGGACCCATAGCAATCAGCCCCAGCATTTT
>TRBD2|TRBJ2-3|NA|TRBV15
CATSRDSGRASDTQYF
TGTGCCACCAGCAGAGATAGCGGGAGGGCCTCAGATACGCAGTATTTT
>TRBD2|TRBJ2-1|once|TRBV5-4
CASSFLAGKTYNEQFF
TGTGCCAGCAGCTTCCTAGCGGGAAAAACCTACAATGAGCAGTTCTTC
>TRBD1|TRBJ1-4|NA|TRBV6-5
CASSPGGRDEKLFF
TGTGCCAGCAGTCCAGGGGGCAGGGATGAAAAACTGTTTTTT
>NA|TRBJ1-1|NA|TRBV7-6
CASSLGQNTEAFF
TGTGCCAGCAGCTTAGGGCAGAACACTGAAGCTTTCTTT
>TRBD1|TRBJ1-2|NA|TRBV18
CASSRETGGPRGYTF
TGTGCCAGCTCACGGGAGACAGGGGGCCCGCGTGGCTACACCTTC
>TRBD2|TRBJ2-5|NA|TRBV5-4
CASSSSGLAGAETQYF
TGTGCCAGCAGCTCTTCTGGACTAGCGGGAGCCGAGACCCAGTACTTC
>NA|TRBJ2-1|NA|TRBV27
CASSLLVGEQFF
TGTGCCAGCAGTTTACTAGTCGGTGAGCAGTTCTTC
>NA|TRBJ2-3|NA|TRBV20-1
CSGRRTDTQYF
TGCAGTGGAAGGAGGACAGATACGCAGTATTTT
>NA|TRBJ1-2|NA|TRBV10-3
CAISEGGTAGGYTF
TGTGCCATCAGTGAAGGCGGAACAGCGGGAGGCTACACCTTC
>TRBD1|TRBJ2-7|NA|TRBV28
CASSRSGTGGYEQYF
TGTGCCAGCAGTCGGTCCGGGACAGGGGGCTACGAGCAGTACTTC
>TRBD2|TRBJ2-1|NA|TRBV7-6
CASSLFSASGRHEQFF
TGTGCCAGCAGCTTATTCTCGGCTAGCGGGAGGCATGAGCAGTTCTTC
>TRBD1|TRBJ2-5|once|TRBV6-1
CASSEALQGARETQYF
TGTGCCAGCAGTGAAGCGCTGCAGGGGGCGCGAGAGACCCAGTACTTC
>NA|TRBJ2-3|NA|TRBV15
CATSRAGTDTQYF
TGTGCCACCAGCAGAGCGGGGACAGATACGCAGTATTTT
>NA|TRBJ2-7|NA|TRBV30
CAWGPGHTSYEQYF
TGTGCCTGGGGTCCGGGACACACATCCTACGAGCAGTACTTC
>NA|TRBJ1-5|NA|TRBV7-9
CASSLDMGAQPQHF
TGTGCCAGCAGCTTAGATATGGGGGCTCAGCCCCAGCATTTT
>NA|TRBJ2-3|NA|TRBV6-5
CASSSPPDTQYF
TGTGCCAGCAGCTCCCCCCCCGATACGCAGTATTTT
>NA|TRBJ2-3|NA|TRBV19
CASSRLGVTDTQYF
TGTGCCAGTAGTAGACTCGGGGTCACAGATACGCAGTATTTT
>TRBD2|TRBJ2-1|NA|TRBV6-1
CAIGAGGQFGEQFF
TGTGCCATAGGAGCGGGAGGTCAGTTTGGTGAGCAGTTCTTC
>TRBD1|TRBJ1-1|NA|TRBV28
CASRAGGEAFF
TGTGCCAGCAGAGCAGGGGGTGAAGCTTTCTTT
>NA|TRBJ2-1|few|TRBV28
CASSFPPAAKSYNEQFF
TGTGCCAGCAGTTTTCCCCCAGCGGCGAAGTCCTACAATGAGCAGTTCTTC
>NA|TRBJ2-3|once|TRBV11-3
CASSSPGLRTDTQYF
TGTGCCAGCAGCTCCCCGGGACTTCGCACAGATACGCAGTATTTT
>TRBD2|TRBJ2-2|NA|TRBV18
CASSVWASGDTGELFF
TGTGCCAGCTCGGTGTGGGCTAGCGGAGACACCGGGGAGCTGTTTTTT
>NA|TRBJ2-5|few|TRBV5-1
CASQSGVRGETQYF
TGCGCCAGTCAGAGCGGGGTTAGGGGGGAGACCCAGTACTTC